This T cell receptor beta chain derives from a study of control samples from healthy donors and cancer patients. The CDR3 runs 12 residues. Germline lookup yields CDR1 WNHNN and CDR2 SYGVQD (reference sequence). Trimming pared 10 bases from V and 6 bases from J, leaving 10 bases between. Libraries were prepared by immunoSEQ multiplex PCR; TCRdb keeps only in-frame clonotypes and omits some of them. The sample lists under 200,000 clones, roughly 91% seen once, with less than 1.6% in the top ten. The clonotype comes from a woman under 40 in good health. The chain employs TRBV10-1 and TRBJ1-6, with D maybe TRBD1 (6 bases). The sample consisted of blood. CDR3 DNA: TGCGCCATACAGGGTGGTAATTCACCCCTCCACTTT. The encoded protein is CAIQGGNSPLHF.